A single sample is the source of the 7 T cell receptor beta chains below, sequenced in a study of liver allograft versus peripheral blood T cells. Study-level background: Intrahepatic T cell receptor repertoires from transplanted livers were compared against repertoires in recipients' peripheral blood.

MiXCR, run by TCRdb on the reads, gives a single entry per CDR3 protein. The sample has 6,500 to 9,000 distinct CDR3 sequences; under 20% are singletons. Receptors were obtained from a human patient who had a liver transplant. The graft donor may have contributed some T cells.

The V gene is TRBV6-2 or TRBV6-3, the J gene TRBJ1-6; tentatively, D is TRBD1 (6 bases). This CDR3 has 13 amino acids. V lost 2 bases to trimming and J lost 11 bases, with 10 bases between them. Germline lookup yields CDR1 MNHEY and CDR2 SVGEGT. In DNA form, the CDR3 reads TGTGCCAGCAGTTACCCAGGGGTAACACCCCTCCACTTT. Its translation: CASSYPGVTPLHF.

Concerning this clonotype: An end of the junction differs from the germline gene, which may be a read error. The chain couples TRBV5-4 to TRBJ1-2, with 7 bases fitting TRBD1. The CDR3 has 14 amino acids. CDR1 is SGHNT and CDR2 is YYREEE in the germline V gene (reference sequence). CDR3 sequence (DNA): TGTGCCAGCAGCCAGGGCGACAGGGTAGCTGGCTACGCCTTC. Protein sequence: CASSQGDRVAGYAF. The full variable domain, in which reference TRBV5-4 and TRBJ1-2 provide the parts outside the CDR3, is ETGVTQSPTHLIKTRGQQVTLRCSSQSGHNTVSWYQQALGQGPQFIFQYYREEENGRGNFPPRFSGLQFPNYSSELNVNALELDDSALYLCASSQGDRVAGYAFGSGTRLTVV.

This clonotype has only a few counts. The V call is TRBV9, the J call TRBJ2-2; 9 positions agree with TRBD1. The CDR3 is 17 residues long. Germline V gives CDR1 SGDLS, CDR2 YYNGEE. J was trimmed by 3 bases and V by 0 bases; bases with no gene match: 6. The CDR3 DNA reads as TGTGCCAGCAGCGTAGTAGGGACAGGGCCAGACACCGGGGAGCTGTTTTTT. Translating it yields CASSVVGTGPDTGELFF.

A remark on this clonotype: At one end the junction does not follow the germline gene, possibly because of a read error. The CDR3 region is CASRHWTDPEAFF. CDR3 DNA: TGTGCCAGCAGACACTGGACGGATCCTGAGGCTTTCTTT. This chain connects TRBV12-3 or TRBV12-4 to TRBJ1-1; D unclear. The CDR3 runs 13 residues.

This clonotype is labeled medium-sized. The chain links TRBV29-1 to TRBJ1-3; tentative D call: TRBD1 (5 bases). V was clipped by 4 bases and J by 2 bases, with 6 bases between them. The germline V gene encodes CDR1 SQVTM and CDR2 ANQGSEA. This CDR3 region has 12 residues. Here the CDR3 reads CSVGGAGNTIYF. The CDR3 DNA follows: TGCAGCGTTGGGGGCGCTGGAAACACCATATATTTT.

This clonotype was found many times. The chain joins TRBV7-9 to TRBJ1-4; TRBD1 is a possible D gene (5 bases). Germline CDR1 SEHNR, CDR2 FQNEAQ (reference sequence). The CDR3 is 14 amino acids. The germline V and J ends were trimmed by 7 bases and 7 bases, with 16 bases remaining between them. Here the CDR3 DNA reads TGTGCCAGCACCTCTAGGCAGGGTAGTGAAAAACTGTTTTTT. Its protein is CASTSRQGSEKLFF.

V gene TRBV6-5 combines with J gene TRBJ2-7; D not certain. V shed 0 bases and J shed 3 bases, with 12 bases lying between them. Germline CDR1 is MNHEY and CDR2 is SVGAGI. The CDR3 runs 15 residues. In DNA form, the CDR3 reads TGTGCCAGCAGTTACTCCCTCGGAACGAGCTACGAGCAGTACTTC. It specifies CASSYSLGTSYEQYF.